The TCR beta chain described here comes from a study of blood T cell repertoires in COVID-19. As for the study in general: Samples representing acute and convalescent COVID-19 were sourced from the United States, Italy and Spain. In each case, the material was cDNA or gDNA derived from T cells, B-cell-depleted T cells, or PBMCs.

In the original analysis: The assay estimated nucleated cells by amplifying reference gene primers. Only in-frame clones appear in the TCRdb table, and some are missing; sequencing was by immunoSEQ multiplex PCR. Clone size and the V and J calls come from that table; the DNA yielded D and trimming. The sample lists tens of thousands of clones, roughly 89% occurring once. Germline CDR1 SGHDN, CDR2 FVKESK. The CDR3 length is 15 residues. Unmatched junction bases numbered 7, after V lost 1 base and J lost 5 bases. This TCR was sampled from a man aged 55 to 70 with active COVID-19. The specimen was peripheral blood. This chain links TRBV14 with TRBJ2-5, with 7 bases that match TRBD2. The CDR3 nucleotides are TGTGCCAGCAGCCAAGTAAGCGGGATTGGCGAGACCCAGTACTTC. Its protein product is CASSQVSGIGETQYF.